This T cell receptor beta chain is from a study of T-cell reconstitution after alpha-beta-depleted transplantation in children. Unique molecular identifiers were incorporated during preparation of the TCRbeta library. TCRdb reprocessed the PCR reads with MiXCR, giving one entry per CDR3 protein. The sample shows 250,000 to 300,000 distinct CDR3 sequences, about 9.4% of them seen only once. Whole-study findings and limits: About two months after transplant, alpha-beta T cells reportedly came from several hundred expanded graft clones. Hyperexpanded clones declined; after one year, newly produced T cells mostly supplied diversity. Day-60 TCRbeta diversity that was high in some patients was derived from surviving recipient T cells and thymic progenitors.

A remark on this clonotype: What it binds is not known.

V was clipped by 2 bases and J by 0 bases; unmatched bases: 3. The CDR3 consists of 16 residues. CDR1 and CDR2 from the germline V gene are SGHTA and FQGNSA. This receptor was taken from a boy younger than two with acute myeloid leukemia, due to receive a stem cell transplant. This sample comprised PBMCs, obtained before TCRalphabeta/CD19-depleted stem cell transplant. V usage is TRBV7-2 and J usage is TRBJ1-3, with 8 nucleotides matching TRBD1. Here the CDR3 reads CASSLTGGVSGNTIYF. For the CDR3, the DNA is TGTGCCAGCAGCTTAACAGGGGGGGTCTCTGGAAACACCATATATTTT.